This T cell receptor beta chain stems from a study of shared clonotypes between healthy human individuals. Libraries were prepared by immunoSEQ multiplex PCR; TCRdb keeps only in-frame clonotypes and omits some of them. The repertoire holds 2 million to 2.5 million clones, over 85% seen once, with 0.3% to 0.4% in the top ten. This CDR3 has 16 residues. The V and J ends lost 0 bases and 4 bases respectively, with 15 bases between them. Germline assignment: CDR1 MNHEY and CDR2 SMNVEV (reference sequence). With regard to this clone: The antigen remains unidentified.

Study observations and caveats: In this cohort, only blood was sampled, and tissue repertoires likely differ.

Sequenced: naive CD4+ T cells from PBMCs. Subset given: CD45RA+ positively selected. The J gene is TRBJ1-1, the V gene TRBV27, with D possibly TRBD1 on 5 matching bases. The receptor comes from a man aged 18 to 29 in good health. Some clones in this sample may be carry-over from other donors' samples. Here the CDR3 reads CASSLSGTYGGTEAFF. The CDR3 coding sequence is TGTGCCAGCAGTTTATCGGGTACATACGGGGGCACTGAAGCTTTCTTT.